The rows below give T cell receptor beta chains drawn from one sample of a study of patients and donors after allogeneic stem cell transplantation. TCRdb re-derived calls from the RT-PCR reads in MiXCR, one entry per CDR3 protein. The sample has 900,000 to 1,000,000 distinct CDR3 sequences; 18% are singletons. Sequenced: blood, either unsorted or a sorted T cell fraction (not recorded which). These receptors all come from a human donor who was either an allogeneic HSCT recipient or a stem cell or donor lymphocyte infusion donor (not recorded which). It is not recorded whose cells these are; they may come from a transplant donor. CDR3s include the opening cysteine and the closing phenylalanine or tryptophan.

CDR3: CASSYSSPRLAVHHEQYF
V: TRBV6-5

CDR3: CASSLDTWTGENQPQHF
V: TRBV7-3

CDR3: CASSQQGVYGYTF
V: TRBV18

CDR3: CASSFLAGETPYEQYF
V: TRBV12-3/TRBV12-4

CDR3: CASWGTTDTQYF
V: TRBV2

CDR3: CASSPNGGLLNEQFF
V: TRBV18

CDR3: CASSLGGGNSGNTIYF
V: TRBV5-1

CDR3: CASSSGGSMYEQYF
V: TRBV12-3/TRBV12-4

CDR3: CASRKGLAGNEQFF
V: TRBV12-3/TRBV12-4

CDR3: CASSWTERTQYF
V: TRBV2

CDR3: CASSLAGQGITNEKLFF
V: TRBV5-6

CDR3: CASSPEDRGQGGYTF
V: TRBV5-6

CDR3: CASSSGLERAYNEQFF
V: TRBV5-1

CDR3: CASSSQGARAAYNEQFF
V: TRBV11-1

CDR3: CASSGAGTEYF
V: TRBV7-9

CDR3: CASSQESGARNQPQHF
V: TRBV4-3

CDR3: CASSLPIVTEAFF
V: TRBV12-3/TRBV12-4

CDR3: CATSRDKSSGILETQYF
V: TRBV15

CDR3: CSATTRRTGGLYEQYF
V: TRBV20-1

CDR3: CASSQRSKYNEQFF
V: TRBV4-3

CDR3: CASSLDSLSNQPQHF
V: TRBV5-1

CDR3: CASRNPGTDTQYF
V: TRBV6-1

CDR3: CASSLVAGGISNEQFF
V: TRBV5-1

CDR3: CASSQDGGDGGEQYF
V: TRBV4-1

CDR3: CASSGAERNAGELFF
V: TRBV12-3/TRBV12-4

CDR3: CASSRQANPYEQYF
V: TRBV13

CDR3: CASSQGHRQAEKLFF
V: TRBV4-3

CDR3: CATSEGQGYQPQHF
V: TRBV24-1

CDR3: CASSTQGGVEEAFF
V: TRBV19

CDR3: CSASLVGAGDTQYF
V: TRBV20-1

CDR3: CSAEGRRTEAFF
V: TRBV20-1

CDR3: CATSSHRDGNQPQHF
V: TRBV15

CDR3: CATSDLSPGGAADTQYF
V: TRBV24-1

CDR3: CASSLGATRGYGYTF
V: TRBV7-2

CDR3: CASSQDKGNTEAFF
V: TRBV3-1

CDR3: CASSLQSRGANVLTF
V: TRBV11-1

CDR3: CASREDDRSSVLTF
V: TRBV5-1